This TCR beta chain emerged from a study of cytomegalovirus exposure and HLA in healthy donors. The study, taken as a whole, reports: TCR beta V- and J-gene trimming, according to a later analysis, was linked to a missense DCLRE1C variant.

Note on this clone: Antigen: not known. The same CDR3 arises from other DNA sequences in this sample as well.

Germline loops: CDR1 LNHDA, CDR2 SQIVND (reference sequence). The CDR3 sequence is 14 residues long. V gave up 1 base and J gave up 2 bases, with 8 bases separating them. A multiplex PCR was run with 60 Vbeta primers and 13 Jbeta primers. Sequencing was performed with immunoSEQ multiplex PCR; in TCRdb, only in-frame clones are kept and a portion is missing. The sample lists more than 110,000 clones, about 77% seen once, with roughly 3.8% in the top ten. The V call is TRBV19, the J call TRBJ1-2; D is perhaps TRBD1 (5 bases). What was sequenced was PBMCs. The sequence came from a male donor in good health and CMV-seronegative. The DNA for the CDR3 is TGTGCCAGTAGTATAGGACAGAAGAACTATGGCTACACCTTC. This translates into CASSIGQKNYGYTF.